A single sample gave rise to the 22 T cell receptor beta chains below, sequenced in a study of blood T cell repertoires in COVID-19 (dated by TCRdb to between 2020 and 2021). Library method: the immunoSEQ multiplex PCR assay. TCRdb re-hosts the immuneACCESS table, in-frame sequences only. Its copies lack some clones; in the studies checked, an unresolved V gene accounts for under half of them, and the cause for the rest is not known. Within this sample are 100,000 or so clones, with roughly 87% of them counted one time only. The ten biggest clones cover around 5% of the sample. Sequenced: peripheral blood. The receptor set was obtained from a woman between 50 and 59 years old with COVID-19, enrolled during active disease.

The chain links TRBV5-1 to TRBJ1-1; the D is unclear. Germline CDR1 SGHRS, CDR2 YFSETQ. This CDR3 has 14 residues. V was trimmed by 1 base and J by 1 base, leaving 8 bases between them. The CDR3 coding sequence is TGCGCCAGCAGCTTGAATCCAGAGAACACTGAAGCTTTCTTT. Translating gives CASSLNPENTEAFF.

This rearrangement joins TRBV7-6 to TRBJ1-6; D is possibly TRBD1 (6 bases). V was trimmed by 5 bases and J by 7 bases, leaving 18 bases between them. The germline V gene has CDR1 SGHVS and CDR2 FNYEAQ. This CDR3 is built from 16 residues. The CDR3 protein is CASSRDPGHQNSPLHF. The CDR3 DNA reads as TGTGCCAGCAGCCGAGATCCGGGACACCAAAATTCACCCCTCCACTTT. Full variable domain (outside the CDR3, taken from reference TRBV7-6 and TRBJ1-6): GAGVSQSPRYKVTKRGQDVALRCDPISGHVSLYWYRQALGQGPEFLTYFNYEAQQDKSGLPNDRFSAERPEGSISTLTIQRTEQRDSAMYRCASSRDPGHQNSPLHFGNGTRLTVT.

About this clone: The junction does not match germline at one end; this may be a read error. The V and J genes are TRBV9 and TRBJ2-5; D unresolved. From germline, CDR1 is SGDLS and CDR2 YYNGEE. The CDR3 covers 13 residues. CDR3 in amino acids: CASSAPPQEIQYF. The CDR3 DNA sequence: TGTGCCAGCAGCGCACCGCCCCAAGAGATCCAGTACTTC.

V gene TRBV2 combines with J gene TRBJ1-4; D might be TRBD1 (5 bases). In germline, CDR1 is SNHLY, CDR2 FYNNEI. The CDR3 is made up of 15 amino acids. Trimming left V 7 bases short and J 7 bases short, with 19 bases between. CDR3 protein: CASIHPGEHTEKLFF. As DNA, the CDR3 is TGTGCCAGCATCCACCCGGGGGAGCACACTGAAAAACTGTTTTTT.

V usage is TRBV10-2 and J usage is TRBJ1-1; no clear D. V was clipped by 2 bases and J by 5 bases, with 15 bases between them. Germline V lookup: CDR1 WSHSY, CDR2 SAAADI. This CDR3 region has 15 residues. CDR3 sequence reads: CASSEQWELRTEAFF. CDR3 nucleotides: TGCGCCAGCAGTGAGCAATGGGAGTTAAGGACTGAAGCTTTCTTT.

This sequence joins TRBV10-2 and TRBJ2-2, with 7 bases matching TRBD1. Unmatched junction bases numbered 2, after V lost 3 bases and J lost 4 bases. The CDR3 covers 14 residues. The germline CDR1 and CDR2 sequences are WSHSY and SAAADI. This chain's CDR3 is CASSDSGGTGELFF. The CDR3 nucleotides read TGCGCCAGCAGTGATTCAGGGGGCACCGGGGAGCTGTTTTTT.

The J gene is TRBJ2-7, the V gene TRBV5-1, with 14 bases fitting TRBD2. This CDR3 spans 15 amino acids. The germline V gene encodes CDR1 SGHRS and CDR2 YFSETQ. V shed 4 bases and J 3 bases; nucleotides not matched to a gene: 3. In DNA, the CDR3 is TGCGCCAGCAGCCCTGGGACTAGCGGGGGCTACGAGCAGTACTTC. As protein: CASSPGTSGGYEQYF.

This chain links TRBV6-1 with TRBJ1-5, with 8 bases identical to TRBD1. The germline V gene has CDR1 MNHNS and CDR2 SASEGT. CDR3 length: 17 amino acids. The V gene end was trimmed by 1 base and the J gene end by 2 bases; junction bases not matched to a gene: 7. DNA for the CDR3: TGTGCCAGCAGTGAAGGGTTTACAGGGGGAGGCAATCAGCCCCAGCATTTT. Its translation: CASSEGFTGGGNQPQHF.

This clone was counted once. The gene calls are TRBV14 and TRBJ2-1; a weak D match, TRBD2 (5 bases). The CDR3 covers 14 residues. Trimming took 4 bases from V and 6 from J, leaving 13 bases between them. Germline CDR1 SGHDN, CDR2 FVKESK. This CDR3 reads CASSPIEGGNEQFF. In DNA form, the CDR3 reads TGTGCCAGCAGCCCTATAGAAGGAGGCAATGAGCAGTTCTTC.

The rearrangement links TRBV27 to TRBJ1-1, with D maybe TRBD1 (6 bases). The V end was cut by 0 bases, the J end by 2 bases, with 10 bases between. Germline lookup yields CDR1 MNHEY and CDR2 SMNVEV (reference sequence). The CDR3 runs 15 residues. The CDR3 protein is CASSLSRTVNTEAFF. CDR3 in DNA: TGTGCCAGCAGTTTATCGCGGACAGTTAACACTGAAGCTTTCTTT.

The chain joins TRBV10-3 to TRBJ2-5; a possible D gene is TRBD1 (6 bases). Trimming left V 5 bases short and J 5 bases short, with 9 bases between. Germline-derived CDR1 and CDR2 are ENHRY and SYGVKD. The CDR3 is 12 residues long. CDR3 nucleotide sequence: TGTGCCATCAGTCAGGGGCGGGAGACCCAGTACTTC. It codes for CAISQGRETQYF.

The rearrangement links TRBV4-1 to TRBJ1-2; 9 bases map to TRBD1. This CDR3 has 15 amino acids. V shed 4 bases and J 2 bases; nucleotides not matched to a gene: 5. In germline, CDR1 is MGHRA, CDR2 YSYEKL. The CDR3 region has the DNA TGCGCCAGCAGCCCTTCCGACAGGGGGAACTATGGCTACACCTTC. Its translation: CASSPSDRGNYGYTF.

The J gene is TRBJ2-7, the V gene TRBV27; weak D call: TRBD1 (6 bases). The germline V gene encodes CDR1 MNHEY and CDR2 SMNVEV (reference sequence). With 6 bases removed from V and 7 bases from J, the gap between germline ends came to 16 bases. This CDR3 has 13 residues. CDR3 region: CASRPTGLVEQYF. CDR3 nucleotides: TGTGCCAGCAGACCGACAGGCCTAGTAGAGCAGTACTTC.

This chain uses TRBV6-6 with TRBJ2-7, with a weak D call TRBD1 (6 bases). The CDR3 has 17 residues. Germline lookup yields CDR1 MNHNY and CDR2 SVGAGI (reference sequence). Trimming stripped 5 bases from V and 0 bases from J, with 20 bases between. CDR3 sequence reads: CASSPQGPSAFSYEQYF. CDR3 coding DNA: TGTGCCAGCAGTCCGCAGGGGCCATCAGCCTTCTCCTACGAGCAGTACTTC.

The count of this clone is one. V and J are TRBV6-5 and TRBJ2-2; 9 nucleotides agree with TRBD1. This CDR3 is 15 amino acids long. V lost 6 bases to trimming and J lost 4 bases; unmatched junction nucleotides: 6. Germline V gives CDR1 MNHEY, CDR2 SVGAGI. CDR3 sequence (DNA): TGTGCCAGCAGCGTGGACAGGGGATTCACCGGGGAGCTGTTTTTT. Translating gives CASSVDRGFTGELFF.

This clone came up a few times. The chain carries TRBV5-1 and TRBJ2-5, with 8 bases matching TRBD2. With V trimmed by 1 base and J by 2 bases, 4 bases remained unmatched. The CDR3 is 15 residues long. CDR1 is SGHRS and CDR2 is YFSETQ in the germline V gene. CDR3 in amino acids: CASSLSRGDQETQYF. As DNA, the CDR3 is TGCGCCAGCAGCTTGTCGCGGGGGGATCAAGAGACCCAGTACTTC.

This chain links TRBV18 with TRBJ2-2, with 10 bases identical to TRBD1. The CDR3 has 16 amino acids. V lost 5 bases, J lost 6 bases, and 9 bases stayed unmatched. The V gene's germline CDR1 is KGHSH and CDR2 LQKENI. The CDR3 spells CASSKMGQGRPGELFF. In DNA, the CDR3 is TGTGCCAGCTCAAAAATGGGACAGGGGCGACCCGGGGAGCTGTTTTTT.

The J gene is TRBJ2-5, the V gene TRBV19; D unresolved. This CDR3 is built from 11 residues. Germline assignment: CDR1 LNHDA and CDR2 SQIVND (reference sequence). V lost 3 bases and J lost 5, with 4 bases in between. The CDR3 DNA sequence: TGTGCCAGTAGTATGAGGGAGACCCAGTACTTC. Its translation: CASSMRETQYF.

This chain links TRBV4-2 with TRBJ2-1; 11 nucleotides align to TRBD2. V lost 0 bases and J lost 0; bases outside the gene matches: 7. Per germline, CDR1 LGHNA and CDR2 YNFKEQ. This CDR3 region has 19 residues. The DNA for the CDR3 is TGTGCCAGCAGCCAAGATCCCCTAGCGGGGGGCCGCTCCTACAATGAGCAGTTCTTC. Encoded protein: CASSQDPLAGGRSYNEQFF.

The chain carries TRBV6-5 and TRBJ1-6; D possibly corresponds to TRBD1 (6 bases). The germline gives CDR1 MNHEY, CDR2 SVGAGI. Trimming left V 0 bases short and J 7 bases short, with 10 bases between. The CDR3 contains 15 residues. CDR3 sequence reads: CASSYSRTGNSPLHF. The CDR3 DNA reads as TGTGCCAGCAGTTACTCGCGCACAGGGAATTCACCCCTCCACTTT.

The rearrangement uses TRBV5-1 and TRBJ2-5; 8 positions agree with TRBD2. CDR1 and CDR2 from the germline V gene are SGHRS and YFSETQ. The trim removed 4 bases at V and 1 base at J, leaving 3 bases unmatched. The CDR3 is made up of 14 amino acids. For the CDR3, the DNA is TGCGCCAGCAGCAGTGCGGGAGGCCAAGAGACCCAGTACTTC. This translates into CASSSAGGQETQYF.

This clone was recorded a few times. The V and J genes are TRBV3-1 (or the pseudogene TRBV3-2) and TRBJ1-6; 8 bases line up with TRBD1. The junction had 3 bases not matched to a gene; V was cut back by 5 bases and J by 9 bases. Per germline, CDR1 LGHDT and CDR2 YNNKEL (reference sequence). The CDR3 contains 13 residues. For the CDR3, the DNA is TGTGCCAGCAGCGGACAGGGCGGTTCACCCCTCCACTTT. Protein product: CASSGQGGSPLHF.